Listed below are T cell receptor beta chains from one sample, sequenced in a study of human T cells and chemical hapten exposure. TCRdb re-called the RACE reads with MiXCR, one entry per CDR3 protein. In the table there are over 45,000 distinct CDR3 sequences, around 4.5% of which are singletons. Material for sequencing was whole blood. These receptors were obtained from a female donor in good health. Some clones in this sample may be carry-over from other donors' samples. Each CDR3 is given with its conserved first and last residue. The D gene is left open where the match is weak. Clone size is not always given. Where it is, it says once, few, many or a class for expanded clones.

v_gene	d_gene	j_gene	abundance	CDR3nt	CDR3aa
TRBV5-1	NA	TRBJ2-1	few	TGCGCCAGCAGCTTGGGTCTAGCCGGATCGAGCTCCTACAATGAGCAGTTCTTC	CASSLGLAGSSSYNEQFF
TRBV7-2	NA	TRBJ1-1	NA	TGTGCCAGCAGCTTAGTATCAGGGGAGACTGAAGCTTTCTTT	CASSLVSGETEAFF
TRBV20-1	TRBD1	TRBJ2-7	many	TGCAGTGCGAGGGGACAGGCTGACTCCTACGAGCAGTACTTC	CSARGQADSYEQYF
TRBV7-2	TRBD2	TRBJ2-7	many	TGTGCCAGCAGCACCCATCCTCGGGGTAGCGGGGCTACCTACGAGCAGTACTTC	CASSTHPRGSGATYEQYF
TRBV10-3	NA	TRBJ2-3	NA	TGTGCCATCACCCAGAACAAGGGCGGAACAGATACGCAGTATTTT	CAITQNKGGTDTQYF
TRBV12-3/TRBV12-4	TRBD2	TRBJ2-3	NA	TGTGCCAGCAGTTTAGTAAGCGGGGGTGTGTTTAGCACAGATACGCAGTATTTT	CASSLVSGGVFSTDTQYF
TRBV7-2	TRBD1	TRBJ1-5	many	TGTGCCAGCAGCGCAGGACAGGGGTATCAGCCCCAGCATTTT	CASSAGQGYQPQHF
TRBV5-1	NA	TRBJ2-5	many	TGCGCCAGCACCCCCAGGGTGCCTCAAGAGATCCAGTACTTC	CASTPRVPQEIQYF
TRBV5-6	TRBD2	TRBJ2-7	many	TGTGCCAGCAGCCATACTAGCGGGGGCTCCGCCTCCTACGAGCAGTACTTC	CASSHTSGGSASYEQYF
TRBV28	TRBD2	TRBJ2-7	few	TGTGCCAGCAGTTACGACTCAGCGGGGGGGGGCTACGAGCAGTACTTC	CASSYDSAGGGYEQYF
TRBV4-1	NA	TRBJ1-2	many	TGCGCCAGCAGCCAAGATGCCACAGGGCTTCCTTATGGCTACACCTTC	CASSQDATGLPYGYTF
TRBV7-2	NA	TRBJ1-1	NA	TGTGCCAGCAGAGGAAGTACAGGGATGAACACTGAAGCTTTCTTT	CASRGSTGMNTEAFF
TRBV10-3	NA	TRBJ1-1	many	TGTGGCACGAGGGCAGGTTTGAACACTGAAGCTTTCTTT	CGTRAGLNTEAFF
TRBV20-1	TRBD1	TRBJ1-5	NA	TGCAGTGCCAGGCAAGGGGGCGTCAATCAGCCCCAGCATTTT	CSARQGGVNQPQHF
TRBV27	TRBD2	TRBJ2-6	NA	TGTGCCAGCAGTTTATGGGGAGGGGCGCCGCCTGGGGCCAACGTCCTGACTTTC	CASSLWGGAPPGANVLTF
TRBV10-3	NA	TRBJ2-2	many	TGTGCCATCAGTGAGCGACGGGACACCGGGGAGCTGTTTTTT	CAISERRDTGELFF
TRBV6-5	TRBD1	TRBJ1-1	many	TGTGCCAGCAGATCCGGGACAGGGCTGGCTGAAGCTTTCTTT	CASRSGTGLAEAFF
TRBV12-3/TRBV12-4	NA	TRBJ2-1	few	TGTGCCAGCAGTTTAGGGGGGGCGGCGCTGGATGAGCAGTTCTTC	CASSLGGAALDEQFF
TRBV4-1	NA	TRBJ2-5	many	TGCGCCAGCAGCCACTACTCCGGGACCCCCGGAGAGACCCAGTACTTC	CASSHYSGTPGETQYF
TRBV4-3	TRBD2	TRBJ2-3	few	TGCGCCAGCAGCCCGGATCTAGCGGGGGGGGCGGATACGCAGTATTTT	CASSPDLAGGADTQYF